This T cell receptor (beta chain) was documented in a study of T cells after posttransplantation cyclophosphamide. Control samples came 1 year after myeloablative marrow transplants with methotrexate plus calcineurin inhibitor. The repertoire was sequenced with immunoSEQ multiplex PCR; TCRdb's copy has only in-frame clones and lacks some. This table holds several thousand clones, 73% found once. This specimen was PBMCs, taken roughly 320 days after allogeneic stem cell transplant with calcineurin inhibitor and methotrexate. This TCR was recovered from a female patient aged 45-60 years who received an allogeneic stem cell transplant from an unrelated donor, was CMV-positive, and had acute and chronic GVHD. A subset of T cells may come from the graft donor.

CDR3: CASRLQGSTEAFF. CDR3 DNA sequence: TGTGCCAGCAGGTTACAGGGGTCCACTGAAGCTTTCTTT. The rearrangement joins TRBV28 to TRBJ1-1, with TRBD1 matching over 7 bases. Germline V gives CDR1 MDHEN, CDR2 SYDVKM. The CDR3 is 13 residues long. Trimming removed 6 bases from V and 4 bases from J; junction bases left unmatched: 5.